This TCR beta chain was recorded in a study of cytomegalovirus exposure and HLA in healthy donors. Study findings and constraints: What a later analysis reportedly showed was that an Asian-associated ancestry cluster had fewer N-insertions than the 666-donor mean. Researchers reported in a later analysis that common viral pathogens appeared linked to several top clusters.

Vbeta (60) and Jbeta (13) primers were used in the PCR. Libraries were prepared by immunoSEQ multiplex PCR; TCRdb keeps only in-frame clonotypes and omits some of them. This repertoire shows tens of thousands of clones, around 80% found once; its top ten account for around 2.6%. This CDR3 spans 15 amino acids. The germline CDR1 and CDR2 sequences are MDHEN and SYDVKM. V was pared by 8 bases and J by 5 bases, with 18 bases between. As concerns this clone: Its cognate antigen is unknown.

The specimen sequenced was PBMCs. The receptor was derived from a male donor in good health and CMV-seropositive. This chain connects TRBV28 to TRBJ2-2; TRBD1 might be the D (5 bases). The CDR3 region is CASLARAQGTGELFF. In DNA form, the CDR3 reads TGTGCCAGCTTAGCCAGAGCCCAGGGAACCGGGGAGCTGTTTTTT.